This TCR beta chain was profiled in a study of Ad26.COV2.S vaccination and SARS-CoV-2 variants. Trimming took off 4 bases at V and 9 bases at J, with 18 bases between the two ends. Germline values: CDR1 MDHEN, CDR2 SYDVKM. The CDR3 contains 14 residues. Treatment of the sample: roughly 20 received Ad26.COV2.S at low or high dose, single or two shots; several received placebo; per-sample allocation not given. The samples were gathered on day 63 after the first injection of vaccine or placebo. TCRdb's copy holds only in-frame clones and misses some; the assay was immunoSEQ multiplex PCR. The sample yields about 320,000 clones, around 81% seen once.

This clonotype was sampled from a person aged 18-60 years who received the Ad26.COV2.S COVID-19 vaccine or a placebo. V is TRBV28 and J is TRBJ1-2; D is possibly TRBD1 (6 bases). Sequenced here: peripheral blood, sampled in a trial of Ad26.COV2.S vaccine versus placebo. The CDR3 is CASSSPDRPNRYTF. CDR3 nucleotides: TGTGCCAGCAGTTCTCCTGACAGGCCCAATCGCTACACCTTC.